Below are 10 T cell receptor beta chains sequenced from a single sample in a study of neurological immune-mediated disorders. TCRdb itself ran the 5' RACE reads through MiXCR, one entry per CDR3 protein. The sample lists 20,000 to 25,000 distinct CDR3 sequences; 15% to 20% were seen once. Sequenced material: CD8+ T cells from blood. Source of these receptors: a woman aged 18-35 years with multiple sclerosis.

This clonotype is labeled medium-sized. The V call is TRBV20-1, the J call TRBJ2-1; the match to TRBD2 covers 7 bases. This CDR3 contains 15 residues. CDR1 and CDR2 (germline): DFQATT, SNEGSKA (reference sequence). V lost 3 bases and J lost 3; bases outside the gene matches: 8. The CDR3 spells CSASPPASGYNEQFF. The CDR3 DNA sequence: TGCAGTGCTAGTCCCCCGGCTAGCGGCTACAATGAGCAGTTCTTC.

This clonotype was detected many times. The chain carries TRBV28 and TRBJ2-3; TRBD2 is a possible D gene (5 bases). The germline V gene encodes CDR1 MDHEN and CDR2 SYDVKM. V was cut by 10 bases and J by 3 bases, with 14 bases left in between. The CDR3 loop spans 13 amino acids. CDR3 amino acids: CATQMEVTDTQYF. DNA of the CDR3: TGTGCCACGCAAATGGAGGTTACAGATACGCAGTATTTT.

This clonotype is judged medium-sized. This chain joins TRBV20-1 and TRBJ2-5, with TRBD2 matching over 9 bases. From germline, CDR1 is DFQATT and CDR2 SNEGSKA (reference sequence). This CDR3 is built from 17 residues. J lost 5 bases, V lost 3 bases, and 16 bases had no gene match. The CDR3 sequence is CSARLFMAGGQAETQYF. CDR3 sequence (DNA): TGCAGTGCTAGGCTCTTCATGGCGGGGGGGCAGGCGGAGACCCAGTACTTC.

This clonotype was observed at least ten times. The rearrangement links TRBV7-6 to TRBJ2-7; D uncertain. The germline V and J ends were trimmed by 2 bases and 0 bases, with 11 bases remaining between them. This CDR3 region has 15 residues. In germline, CDR1 is SGHVS, CDR2 FNYEAQ. CDR3 sequence reads: CASSLKSASSYEQYF. In DNA, the CDR3 is TGTGCCAGCAGCTTAAAATCGGCTAGCTCCTACGAGCAGTACTTC. The full variable domain, rest sourced from reference TRBV7-6 and TRBJ2-7, is GAGVSQSPRYKVTKRGQDVALRCDPISGHVSLYWYRQALGQGPEFLTYFNYEAQQDKSGLPNDRFSAERPEGSISTLTIQRTEQRDSAMYRCASSLKSASSYEQYFGPGTRLTVT.

This clonotype has ten or more counts. This chain uses TRBV28 with TRBJ2-1; perhaps TRBD1 as D (6 bases). Trimming stripped 3 bases from V and 7 bases from J, with 10 bases between. The CDR3 covers 13 residues. The germline gives CDR1 MDHEN, CDR2 SYDVKM. This chain's CDR3 is CASSFEGGNEQFF. CDR3 DNA: TGTGCCAGCAGTTTTGAAGGGGGAAATGAGCAGTTCTTC.

This clonotype was recorded many times. The rearrangement links TRBV29-1 to TRBJ2-7, with TRBD2 matching 7 bases. Germline loops: CDR1 SQVTM, CDR2 ANQGSEA. V was clipped by 4 bases and J by 1 base; unmatched bases: 4. The CDR3 has 13 amino acids. The CDR3 sequence is CSVGPRESYEQYF. CDR3 in DNA: TGCAGCGTTGGGCCGCGGGAGTCCTACGAGCAGTACTTC.

This clonotype was counted many times. In nucleotides, the CDR3 is TGCGCCAGCAGTGAGTCGCGGACTCACACTGAAGCTTTCTTT. It yields the protein CASSESRTHTEAFF. The genes are TRBV10-1 and TRBJ1-1; unclear D gene. Trimming took 0 bases from V and 3 from J, leaving 8 bases between them. Germline V gene data show CDR1 as WNHNN and CDR2 as SYGVQD (reference sequence). The CDR3 runs to 14 residues.

In its sample, this clonotype was seen many times. This rearrangement joins TRBV4-1 to TRBJ2-3, with TRBD2 as a possible D gene (5 bases). V lost 5 bases and J 1 base, leaving 13 bases between the germline ends. The CDR3 runs 15 residues. Germline-derived CDR1 and CDR2 are MGHRA and YSYEKL. In DNA form, the CDR3 reads TGCGCCAGCAGCACCCGGACTTCCCGCACAGATACGCAGTATTTT. Its protein product is CASSTRTSRTDTQYF.

This clonotype was observed many times. The genes are TRBV19 and TRBJ2-1; possible D gene TRBD2, 6 bases. The ends were cut back, 7 bases at V and 8 bases at J, with 12 bases in the middle. Germline assignment: CDR1 LNHDA and CDR2 SQIVND (reference sequence). The CDR3 has 12 residues. The CDR3 sequence is CASMGGIHEQFF. The CDR3 nucleotides read TGTGCCAGTATGGGGGGAATCCATGAGCAGTTCTTC.

This clonotype showed up many times. This chain joins TRBV20-1 and TRBJ2-5, with 7 bases that match TRBD1. Looked up from germline, CDR1 is DFQATT and CDR2 is SNEGSKA (reference sequence). Trimming cost V 0 bases and J 2 bases; bases outside gene matches: 3. The CDR3 runs 14 residues. This CDR3 is CSARDGRGQETQYF. For the CDR3, the DNA is TGCAGTGCTAGAGATGGCAGGGGGCAAGAGACCCAGTACTTC.